The rows below give T cell receptor beta chains drawn from one sample of a study of cytomegalovirus exposure and HLA in healthy donors. Sequencing used immunoSEQ multiplex PCR; TCRdb keeps in-frame clones, though not all of them. The sample lists 150,000 to 200,000 clones; roughly four fifths were seen once. The sample consisted of PBMCs. These receptors originate from a man between 18 and 29 years old in good health and CMV-seronegative. Both conserved end residues are part of each CDR3. A D gene is named only where the DNA matches it firmly. Part of the rows lack a size; the others show once, few, many or a class for expanded clones.

J gene | V gene | D gene | clone size | CDR3 protein | CDR3 DNA
TRBJ1-2 | TRBV7-2 | TRBD1 | . | CASSLGQGYGYTF | TGTGCCAGCAGCCTCGGACAGGGCTATGGCTACACCTTC
TRBJ2-7 | TRBV15 | TRBD2 | few | CATRGGSGPYEQYF | TGTGCCACCCGCGGGGGTAGTGGACCCTACGAGCAGTACTTC
TRBJ2-5 | TRBV10-3 | TRBD2 | . | CAISPLAGHETQYF | TGTGCCATCAGTCCGCTAGCGGGGCACGAGACCCAGTACTTC
TRBJ1-1 | TRBV7-2 | . | once | CASSLVTGQQNTEAFF | TGTGCCAGCAGCTTAGTCACAGGGCAACAAAACACTGAAGCTTTCTTT
TRBJ1-2 | TRBV5-6 | TRBD1 | . | CASSGRDRGFWGYTF | TGTGCCAGCAGCGGCAGGGACAGGGGATTCTGGGGCTACACCTTC
TRBJ1-6 | TRBV30 | . | once | CAWNLQGNNSPLHF | TGTGCCTGGAACCTTCAGGGGAATAATTCACCCCTCCACTTT
TRBJ2-2 | TRBV5-1 | . | . | CASSLLRATGELFF | TGCGCCAGCAGCTTGCTCCGAGCCACCGGGGAGCTGTTTTTT
TRBJ2-3 | TRBV4-3 | . | . | CASSNQLATADTQYF | TGCGCCAGCAGCAATCAACTAGCTACGGCAGATACGCAGTATTTT
TRBJ1-1 | TRBV25-1 | . | few | CASSEVGGSRNTEAFF | TGTGCCAGCAGTGAAGTTGGGGGCAGTCGGAACACTGAAGCTTTCTTT
TRBJ2-3 | TRBV18 | . | . | CASSPALAGATDTQYF | TGTGCCAGCTCACCAGCTCTGGCCGGAGCCACAGATACGCAGTATTTT
TRBJ1-2 | TRBV9 | . | few | CASSVGNGRANYGYTF | TGTGCCAGCAGCGTAGGGAATGGGCGAGCTAACTATGGCTACACCTTC
TRBJ1-4 | TRBV6-5 | . | . | CASSYLDKAEKLFF | TGTGCCAGCAGTTATTTAGACAAAGCCGAAAAACTGTTTTTT
TRBJ1-4 | TRBV4-3 | TRBD1 | once | CASSQDGGGNEKLFF | TGCGCCAGCAGCCAAGATGGAGGGGGCAATGAAAAACTGTTTTTT
TRBJ2-7 | TRBV6-5 | . | few | CASSYSTGVREQYF | TGTGCCAGCAGTTATTCTACCGGGGTACGCGAGCAGTACTTC
TRBJ2-1 | TRBV10-2 | . | . | CASSLGHEQFF | TGCGCCAGCAGTTTGGGGCATGAGCAGTTCTTC
TRBJ1-4 | TRBV5-5 | . | . | CASSDQGIRDEKLFF | TGTGCCAGCAGCGACCAGGGGATTCGGGATGAAAAACTGTTTTTT
TRBJ2-1 | TRBV19 | TRBD2 | . | CASSLAGANNEQFF | TGTGCCAGTAGTTTAGCGGGAGCAAACAATGAGCAGTTCTTC
TRBJ1-1 | TRBV11-2 | . | few | CASSLEQLPNTEAFF | TGTGCCAGCAGCTTAGAACAGCTACCGAACACTGAAGCTTTCTTT
TRBJ2-5 | TRBV4-3 | . | . | CASSNRAGRIATQYF | TGCGCCAGCAGCAATAGAGCAGGGCGGATTGCGACCCAGTACTTC
TRBJ1-3 | TRBV7-8 | TRBD1 | . | CASSPGTVGNTIYF | TGTGCCAGCAGCCCTGGGACAGTTGGAAACACCATATATTTT
TRBJ2-1 | TRBV4-1 | TRBD2 | . | CASSQAAGSSYNEQFF | TGCGCCAGCAGCCAAGCAGCGGGGTCTTCCTACAATGAGCAGTTCTTC
TRBJ2-7 | TRBV5-5 | TRBD1 | . | CASSIWTGPSYEQYF | TGTGCCAGCAGCATCTGGACAGGGCCGTCCTACGAGCAGTACTTC
TRBJ2-1 | TRBV5-6 | . | . | CASSQGHYNEQFF | TGTGCCAGCAGTCAGGGACATTACAATGAGCAGTTCTTC
TRBJ2-4 | TRBV28 | TRBD2 | once | CASSLWTSGGDIQYF | TGTGCCAGCAGTTTATGGACTAGCGGAGGGGACATTCAGTACTTC
TRBJ1-2 | TRBV5-1 | TRBD1 | . | CASSLGDRATYGYTF | TGCGCCAGCAGCTTGGGGGACAGGGCTACCTATGGCTACACCTTC
TRBJ1-1 | TRBV7-2 | . | . | CASSLVGTGNTEAFF | TGTGCCAGCAGCTTAGTGGGTACGGGGAACACTGAAGCTTTCTTT
TRBJ2-7 | TRBV10-2 | . | . | CASTDSSYEQYF | TGCGCCAGCACGGACAGCTCCTACGAGCAGTACTTC
TRBJ2-1 | TRBV7-3 | . | . | CASSLTPFGAGTRPAAYNEQFF | TGTGCCAGCAGCTTAACACCCTTCGGGGCTGGGACACGCCCGGCGGCCTACAATGAGCAGTTCTTC
TRBJ1-5 | TRBV19 | TRBD1 | once | CASSETGQINQPQHF | TGTGCCAGTAGTGAGACGGGACAGATTAATCAGCCCCAGCATTTT
TRBJ1-5 | TRBV10-2 | . | . | CASSGLDSLSNQPQHF | TGCGCCAGCAGTGGATTGGACAGCCTTAGCAATCAGCCCCAGCATTTT
TRBJ2-3 | TRBV7-9 | . | . | CASSLRRDTDTQYF | TGTGCCAGCAGCTTAAGACGGGACACAGATACGCAGTATTTT
TRBJ1-1 | TRBV11-2 | TRBD1 | . | CASSFARQGLNTEAFF | TGTGCCAGCAGCTTCGCCAGACAGGGTCTCAACACTGAAGCTTTCTTT
TRBJ1-4 | TRBV5-4 | . | few | CASSQGRGGEKLFF | TGTGCCAGCAGCCAAGGGCGGGGTGGGGAAAAACTGTTTTTT
TRBJ2-3 | TRBV7-2 | TRBD2 | few | CASSGLGLEGRTDTQYF | TGTGCCAGCAGCGGCCTGGGACTAGAGGGACGCACAGATACGCAGTATTTT
TRBJ1-1 | TRBV15 | TRBD1 | . | CATSATGGNEAFF | TGTGCCACCAGCGCCACAGGGGGCAACGAAGCTTTCTTT
TRBJ2-7 | TRBV5-6 | TRBD1 | . | CASSETGDRYEQYF | TGTGCCAGCAGCGAGACAGGGGACAGGTACGAGCAGTACTTC
TRBJ2-4 | TRBV7-2 | . | . | CASSPVLAAKNIQYF | TGTGCCAGCAGCCCAGTCCTAGCGGCCAAAAACATTCAGTACTTC
TRBJ2-7 | TRBV9 | . | . | CASSVEGLSYEQYF | TGTGCCAGCAGCGTAGAGGGGCTATCCTACGAGCAGTACTTC